One T cell receptor (beta chain) is described in this entry. The sample is drawn from a study of blood T cell repertoires in COVID-19. Per the germline V gene, CDR1 is GTSNPN and CDR2 is SVGIG (reference sequence). This CDR3 is built from 12 residues. J was trimmed by 8 bases and V by 2 bases; bases with no gene match: 4. The protocol was immunoSEQ multiplex PCR, while the TCRdb copy is restricted to in-frame clones and leaves out a portion. Of hundreds of thousands of clones detected, more than 70% appear once; the ten largest clones hold 0.95% to 1.5%. Material for sequencing was peripheral blood. The sequence came from a man aged 35-49 years with acute or convalescent COVID-19. The rearrangement links TRBV30 to TRBJ1-2; 8 bases align to TRBD1. The CDR3 DNA is TGTGCCTGGAGTCAGGGGGCGAGGGGCTACACCTTC. Protein product: CAWSQGARGYTF.